These T cell receptor beta chains were read from a single sample in a study of Ad26.COV2.S vaccination and SARS-CoV-2 variants. The data were produced by immunoSEQ multiplex PCR, yet TCRdb's version contains in-frame clones alone and is incomplete. The sample lists fewer than 500,000 clones, less than 95% seen once, with about 4.5% in the top ten. This specimen consisted of peripheral blood, obtained in a trial of Ad26.COV2.S vaccine versus placebo. The source is a person aged 18-60 years who received the Ad26.COV2.S COVID-19 vaccine or a placebo. Each CDR3 is given with its conserved first and last residue. A D gene is named only where the DNA matches it firmly. Only part of the rows carry a size: once, few, many, or a class if the clone is expanded.

V: TRBV6-6; size: .; D: TRBD2; J: TRBJ2-3; DNA: TGTGCCAGCAGTTACTCGAGCGGGAGAGGGGGGGATACGCAGTATTTT; CDR3: CASSYSSGRGGDTQYF
V: TRBV18; size: .; D: .; J: TRBJ2-7; DNA: TGTGCCAGCTCACCACAACAGGGAAGCTCCTACGAGCAGTACTTC; CDR3: CASSPQQGSSYEQYF
V: TRBV6-1; size: .; D: .; J: TRBJ2-6; DNA: TGTGCCAGCAGTGAATCAGGGGCGGGCTCTGGGGCCAACGTCCTGACTTTC; CDR3: CASSESGAGSGANVLTF
V: TRBV7-9; size: .; D: .; J: TRBJ2-2; DNA: TGTGCCAGCAGCTTACACCGGGCCCACAAGAACACCGGGGAGCTGTTTTTT; CDR3: CASSLHRAHKNTGELFF
V: TRBV4-1; size: .; D: .; J: TRBJ2-6; DNA: TGCGCCAGCAGCCAAGTGGACATGGGTATCTCTGGGGCCAACGTCCTGACTTTC; CDR3: CASSQVDMGISGANVLTF
V: TRBV21-1; size: .; D: .; J: TRBJ2-7; DNA: TGTGCCAGCAGCATGCGACAGGGCTCCTACGAGCAGTACTTC; CDR3: CASSMRQGSYEQYF
V: TRBV6-5; size: .; D: TRBD2; J: TRBJ2-7; DNA: TGTGCCAGCAGTAACACAGCGGGAGTGTCCTACGAGCAGTACTTC; CDR3: CASSNTAGVSYEQYF
V: TRBV10-3; size: .; D: TRBD2; J: TRBJ2-1; DNA: TGTGCCATCATTGCGGGGGAGGACTACAATGAGCAGTTCTTC; CDR3: CAIIAGEDYNEQFF
V: TRBV11-3; size: .; D: .; J: TRBJ2-1; DNA: TGTGCCAGCAGCAGGGGGGAGGGATCATACAATGAGCAGTTCTTC; CDR3: CASSRGEGSYNEQFF
V: TRBV11-3; size: .; D: .; J: TRBJ2-7; DNA: TGTGCCAGCAGCTTAGGACGGAGCGAGCAGTACTTC; CDR3: CASSLGRSEQYF
V: TRBV29-1; size: few; D: .; J: TRBJ2-7; DNA: TGCAGCGTGGAGGGACGAACCTCCTACGAGCAGTACTTC; CDR3: CSVEGRTSYEQYF
V: TRBV6-2/TRBV6-3; size: .; D: TRBD1; J: TRBJ1-5; DNA: TGTGCCAGCAGTTATGCCGGGACAGGGAGGGGACAGCCCCAGCATTTT; CDR3: CASSYAGTGRGQPQHF
V: TRBV18; size: .; D: .; J: TRBJ2-1; DNA: TGTGCCAGCTCACCAGGGGGGGAGCAGTTCTTC; CDR3: CASSPGGEQFF
V: TRBV7-9; size: .; D: TRBD1; J: TRBJ2-2; DNA: TGTGCCAGCACGAGCCCCGACAGGGAACGGGGCACCGGGGAGCTGTTTTTT; CDR3: CASTSPDRERGTGELFF
V: TRBV9; size: .; D: TRBD2; J: TRBJ2-1; DNA: TGTGCCAGCAGCGCGGGACTAGCGGTAATTAATGAGCAGTTCTTC; CDR3: CASSAGLAVINEQFF
V: TRBV28; size: .; D: .; J: TRBJ1-6; DNA: TGTGCCAGCACATCCGGTAGAGGGACGGAGTACTCACCCCTCCACTTT; CDR3: CASTSGRGTEYSPLHF
V: TRBV3-1/TRBV3-2; size: .; D: TRBD1; J: TRBJ2-5; DNA: TGTGCCAGCAGCCCGGGACAGGCTCAAGAGACCCAGTACTTC; CDR3: CASSPGQAQETQYF
V: TRBV7-2; size: .; D: TRBD2; J: TRBJ2-7; DNA: TGTGCCAGCAGCTTCACTAGCGGGAGTCTATCCGAGCAGTACTTC; CDR3: CASSFTSGSLSEQYF
V: TRBV3-1/TRBV3-2; size: few; D: .; J: TRBJ2-7; DNA: TGTGCCAGCAGCCAAGATTTGGTAGTCGGCTACGAGCAGTACTTC; CDR3: CASSQDLVVGYEQYF
V: TRBV19; size: .; D: .; J: TRBJ2-2; DNA: TGTGCCAGTAGTCTTTCTCGGGCGACGAACACCGGGGAGCTGTTTTTT; CDR3: CASSLSRATNTGELFF
V: TRBV5-1; size: .; D: TRBD2; J: TRBJ2-1; DNA: TGCGCCAGCAGCGGCGGGACTAGCGGGAGGTTGAATGAGCAGTTCTTC; CDR3: CASSGGTSGRLNEQFF
V: TRBV6-1; size: .; D: .; J: TRBJ2-7; DNA: TGTGCCAGCAGTGAACTATACGGCCCCTACGAGCAGTACTTC; CDR3: CASSELYGPYEQYF
V: TRBV7-9; size: .; D: .; J: TRBJ1-2; DNA: TGTGCCAGCACTGGCAGCGGGAGGGAAGCGTATGGCTACACCTTC; CDR3: CASTGSGREAYGYTF
V: TRBV5-6; size: .; D: .; J: TRBJ2-6; DNA: TGTGCCAGCAACCGACCACGAGGTTTGACCATCTCTGGGGCCAACGTCCTGACTTTC; CDR3: CASNRPRGLTISGANVLTF
V: TRBV9; size: .; D: TRBD1; J: TRBJ2-1; DNA: TGTGCCAGCAGCGTAGAGGGACAGGTCTACAATGAGCAGTTCTTC; CDR3: CASSVEGQVYNEQFF
V: TRBV27; size: .; D: .; J: TRBJ1-1; DNA: TGTGCCAGCAGTTCCCCTTTCCGGGACACTGAAGCTTTCTTT; CDR3: CASSSPFRDTEAFF
V: TRBV5-6; size: few; D: TRBD1; J: TRBJ1-5; DNA: TGTGCCAGCAGCATCGGGACAGTCAATCAGCCCCAGCATTTT; CDR3: CASSIGTVNQPQHF
V: TRBV7-9; size: .; D: .; J: TRBJ2-3; DNA: TGTGCCAGCAGCCTAGGCACAGATACGCAGTATTTT; CDR3: CASSLGTDTQYF
V: TRBV19; size: .; D: TRBD2; J: TRBJ2-3; DNA: TGTGCCAGTACTCGGGCTAGCGGGAGCACAGATACGCAGTATTTT; CDR3: CASTRASGSTDTQYF
V: TRBV7-9; size: .; D: TRBD2; J: TRBJ2-3; DNA: TGTGCCAGCAGCTCGACAAGCGGGAGCGGCACAGATACGCAGTATTTT; CDR3: CASSSTSGSGTDTQYF
V: TRBV27; size: .; D: .; J: TRBJ2-7; DNA: TGTGCCAGCAGTAAACAGGGTTTCTCCTACGAGCAGTACTTC; CDR3: CASSKQGFSYEQYF
V: TRBV4-1; size: .; D: .; J: TRBJ2-2; DNA: TGCGCCAGCAGCCAAGCCTACACCGGGGAGCTGTTTTTT; CDR3: CASSQAYTGELFF
V: TRBV6-8; size: .; D: TRBD1; J: TRBJ2-5; DNA: TGTGCCAGCAGCCCGAGGGGACAGCAAGAGACCCAGTACTTC; CDR3: CASSPRGQQETQYF
V: TRBV7-2; size: .; D: TRBD1; J: TRBJ1-5; DNA: TGTGCCAGCAGCTTAGCCGGGACAGCTTATAGCAATCAGCCCCAGCATTTT; CDR3: CASSLAGTAYSNQPQHF
V: TRBV19; size: .; D: .; J: TRBJ2-4; DNA: TGTGCCAGTAGTATTAGGCCAGTAAGCGAAAACATTCAGTACTTC; CDR3: CASSIRPVSENIQYF
V: TRBV3-1/TRBV3-2; size: .; D: TRBD2; J: TRBJ2-5; DNA: TGTGCCAGCAGCCGATTGACGGGACTAGCGGGAGTTGGAGAGACCCAGTACTTC; CDR3: CASSRLTGLAGVGETQYF
V: TRBV19; size: .; D: .; J: TRBJ2-7; DNA: TGTGCCAGTAGTATAGATCTGGAGAGCTCCTACGAGCAGTACTTC; CDR3: CASSIDLESSYEQYF
V: TRBV6-2/TRBV6-3; size: .; D: TRBD2; J: TRBJ2-3; DNA: TGTGCCAGCAGTCTAGCGGGAAGGAAGACAGATACGCAGTATTTT; CDR3: CASSLAGRKTDTQYF
V: TRBV7-8; size: .; D: .; J: TRBJ2-3; DNA: TGTGCCAGCAGCTTAGATTCAACAGATACGCAGTATTTT; CDR3: CASSLDSTDTQYF
V: TRBV12-3/TRBV12-4; size: .; D: .; J: TRBJ2-7; DNA: TGTGCCAGCAGTTTCAATTCCTACGAGCAGTACTTC; CDR3: CASSFNSYEQYF
V: TRBV11-2; size: .; D: TRBD2; J: TRBJ2-1; DNA: TGTGCCAGCAGCATGCTAGCGGGAGGAAACAATGAGCAGTTCTTC; CDR3: CASSMLAGGNNEQFF
V: TRBV10-2; size: .; D: .; J: TRBJ2-7; DNA: TGCGCCAGCAGTGGGTTACGAGGTTGGACAGCGAGCTCCTACGAGCAGTACTTC; CDR3: CASSGLRGWTASSYEQYF
V: TRBV5-4; size: .; D: TRBD1; J: TRBJ2-7; DNA: TGTGCCAGCAGCCAAAAGGGACAGGGGGGCTACGAGCAGTACTTC; CDR3: CASSQKGQGGYEQYF
V: TRBV27; size: .; D: TRBD1; J: TRBJ2-7; DNA: TGTGCCAGCAGTTCCCGACAGGGGGGCTCTAACTTCTACGAGCAGTACTTC; CDR3: CASSSRQGGSNFYEQYF
V: TRBV24-1; size: .; D: .; J: TRBJ2-1; DNA: TGTGCCACCAGTGACCCCACCTCCTACAATGAGCAGTTCTTC; CDR3: CATSDPTSYNEQFF
V: TRBV2; size: .; D: TRBD2; J: TRBJ2-1; DNA: TGTGCCAGCAGTGGATCACTAGCGGGAGGGCCTGAAAGCTACAATGAGCAGTTCTTC; CDR3: CASSGSLAGGPESYNEQFF
V: TRBV27; size: .; D: .; J: TRBJ2-1; DNA: TGTGCCAGCAGCTTCCGGAGGGGCCCCCTTAGCAATGAGCAGTTCTTC; CDR3: CASSFRRGPLSNEQFF
V: TRBV7-2; size: .; D: TRBD1; J: TRBJ1-5; DNA: TGTGCCAGCAGCACTGGACAGGGGAGCAATCAGCCCCAGCATTTT; CDR3: CASSTGQGSNQPQHF